This T cell receptor beta chain originates from a study of blood T cell repertoires in COVID-19. Whole-study context: Samples taken during acute and convalescent COVID-19 were collected in the United States, Italy and Spain. PBMCs, B-cell-depleted T cells, or T cells provided the cDNA or gDNA that made up the material.

From germline, CDR1 is MGHRA and CDR2 YSYEKL. Trimming took 0 bases from V and 3 from J; bases not matched to a gene: 7. CDR3 length: 18 residues. Enrolled during active infection, Seattle patients were then followed longitudinally. Original handling: By means of reference gene primer amplification, nucleated cell counts were estimated. The protocol was immunoSEQ multiplex PCR, while the TCRdb copy is restricted to in-frame clones and leaves out a portion. Clonal size and the V and J genes are those of that table, whereas D and trimming came from the DNA. The sample includes roughly 190,000 clones, roughly 82% seen only once; the top ten take about 7.8%.

The material sequenced was peripheral blood. The rearrangement uses TRBV4-1 and TRBJ2-1; 11 nucleotides align to TRBD2. This clonotype was obtained from a woman in her sixties or seventies with COVID-19, enrolled during active disease. The CDR3 loop is CASSQDGTSGSVYNEQFF. As DNA, the CDR3 is TGCGCCAGCAGCCAAGATGGTACTAGCGGGAGTGTCTACAATGAGCAGTTCTTC.